The clone carrying this T cell receptor beta chain occurred once. This entry is derived from a study of post-analysis software for immune sequencing data. Carried by the TCR beta cDNA libraries were unique molecular identifiers. MiXCR was run by TCRdb on the PCR reads, yielding one entry per CDR3 protein. The table shows fewer than 900,000 distinct CDR3 sequences, with about 43% occurring only once. Input material: blood. This clonotype was obtained from a girl aged 5-17 years with multiple sclerosis.

CDR3 nucleotide sequence: TGCGCCAGCAGCTTGGCAGGGGCTCAAGGAGCAGAGACCCAGTACTTC. Protein: CASSLAGAQGAETQYF. The chain employs TRBV5-1 and TRBJ2-5, with D possibly TRBD1 on 6 matching bases. Germline V lookup: CDR1 SGHRS, CDR2 YFSETQ. This CDR3 is built from 16 residues. The ends were cut back, 0 bases at V and 4 bases at J, with 16 bases in the middle.